These 31 T cell receptor beta chains were sequenced from one sample in a study of shared clonotypes between healthy human individuals. CD45RO-negative, CCR7-positively selected cells formed the naive CD8 fraction, excluding terminally differentiated effector memory CD45RA+ cells. Repertoires were generated with immunoSEQ multiplex PCR, while TCRdb's copy carries only in-frame clones and drops some. The sample has about 550,000 clones, about 95% seen once. The specimen sequenced was naive CD8+ T cells sorted from blood. These receptor sequences come from a young woman in good health.

The J gene is TRBJ2-7, the V gene TRBV4-1; 14 bases line up with TRBD2. The junction had 6 bases not matched to a gene; V was cut back by 0 bases and J by 5 bases. CDR3 length equals 17 residues. Germline CDR1 reads MGHRA; CDR2 reads YSYEKL. This CDR3 is CASSQDGPGLAGDEQYF. Written as DNA, the CDR3 is TGCGCCAGCAGCCAAGACGGACCGGGACTAGCGGGAGACGAGCAGTACTTC.

CDR3 DNA: TGTGCCAGCAGCTTTGAAGGGGGAGTGAACAATGAGCAGTTCTTC. Translation gives CASSFEGGVNNEQFF. V is TRBV7-2 and J is TRBJ2-1, with D perhaps matching TRBD1 (6 bases). V lost 3 bases and J 5 bases, leaving 14 bases between the germline ends. Germline-derived CDR1 and CDR2 are SGHTA and FQGNSA. The CDR3 is 15 residues long.

A word on this clone: Distinct nucleotide sequences in the sample also encode this CDR3. The rearrangement links TRBV27 to TRBJ2-1, with D tentatively TRBD2 (5 bases). CDR3 length: 16 residues. Germline V gene data show CDR1 as MNHEY and CDR2 as SMNVEV (reference sequence). V was trimmed by 0 bases and J by 0 bases, leaving 9 bases between them. The CDR3 DNA follows: TGTGCCAGCAGTTTATCATCGGGGAGCTCCTACAATGAGCAGTTCTTC. Protein: CASSLSSGSSYNEQFF.

V usage is TRBV20-1 and J usage is TRBJ1-2; no reliable D call. Per the germline V gene, CDR1 is DFQATT and CDR2 is SNEGSKA (reference sequence). V lost 3 bases and J lost 8, with 10 bases in between. The CDR3 contains 11 residues. The chain's CDR3 is CSARETGGYTF. CDR3 DNA: TGCAGTGCTAGGGAGACCGGGGGCTACACCTTC.

The genes are TRBV9 and TRBJ2-3; D unclear. Between the trimmed V and J ends, which lost 0 bases and 2 bases, there was a span of 4 bases. In germline, CDR1 is SGDLS, CDR2 YYNGEE. There are 13 residues in the CDR3. The CDR3 protein is CASSVGVTDTQYF. DNA of the CDR3: TGTGCCAGCAGCGTAGGGGTCACAGATACGCAGTATTTT.

The chain combines TRBV10-3 with TRBJ1-1, with a weak D call TRBD1 (5 bases). Trimming took off 2 bases at V and 0 bases at J, with 7 bases between the two ends. The CDR3 totals 14 residues. Germline values: CDR1 ENHRY, CDR2 SYGVKD. The CDR3 here is CAISEGQMNTEAFF. For the CDR3, the DNA is TGTGCCATCAGTGAGGGACAAATGAACACTGAAGCTTTCTTT.

The chain uses TRBV6-5 and TRBJ2-6; tentatively, D is TRBD2 (5 bases). There are 14 residues in the CDR3. The germline V and J ends were trimmed by 6 bases and 0 bases, with 6 bases remaining between them. Germline V gives CDR1 MNHEY, CDR2 SVGAGI. CDR3 bases: TGTGCCAGCAGGCGGGCCTCTGGGGCCAACGTCCTGACTTTC. It specifies CASRRASGANVLTF.

This clone is a singleton in its sample. The chain employs TRBV27 and TRBJ2-7; D is unclear. This CDR3 has 11 residues. Germline assignment: CDR1 MNHEY and CDR2 SMNVEV (reference sequence). V lost 7 bases to trimming and J lost 7 bases, with 11 bases between them. As DNA, the CDR3 is TGTGCCAGCACTCTAGGGCCGGAGCAGTACTTC. Translation: CASTLGPEQYF.

The chain employs TRBV19 and TRBJ1-2; 7 nucleotides line up with TRBD1. The V gene's germline CDR1 is LNHDA and CDR2 SQIVND (reference sequence). The V gene end was trimmed by 5 bases and the J gene end by 4 bases; junction bases not matched to a gene: 16. The CDR3 contains 17 residues. CDR3 sequence reads: CASSFNQRPHRGYGYTF. The CDR3 DNA reads as TGTGCCAGTAGTTTCAACCAAAGACCCCACAGGGGCTATGGCTACACCTTC. Full variable domain (rest looked up from reference TRBV19 and TRBJ1-2): DGGITQSPKYLFRKEGQNVTLSCEQNLNHDAMYWYRQDPGQGLRLIYYSQIVNDFQKGDIAEGYSVSREKKESFPLTVTSAQKNPTAFYLCASSFNQRPHRGYGYTFGSGTRLTVV.

The rearrangement joins TRBV2 to TRBJ2-7, with 9 bases fitting TRBD2. The CDR3 spans 15 residues. CDR1 is SNHLY, CDR2 FYNNEI, per germline. Losses at the gene ends were 0 bases for V and 2 bases for J; bases not matched to a gene: 2. CDR3 nucleotide sequence: TGTGCCAGCAGTGAAGCTCTAGCGGGGACCTACGAGCAGTACTTC. The encoded protein is CASSEALAGTYEQYF.

This clone was seen just once. The chain is built from TRBV5-6 and TRBJ2-2, with D possibly called TRBD1 or TRBD2 (5 bases each). V shed 4 bases and J shed 7 bases, with 14 bases lying between them. This CDR3 spans 14 amino acids. Germline V gene lookup returns CDR1 SGHDT and CDR2 YYEEEE. The CDR3 bases are TGTGCCAGCAGCCGGGGCACATCCGGCGGGGAGCTGTTTTTT. Protein: CASSRGTSGGELFF.

This clone was seen once. The chain is built from TRBV9 and TRBJ2-2; 7 bases agree with TRBD2. J lost 4 bases, V lost 5 bases, and 11 bases had no gene match. Germline V lookup: CDR1 SGDLS, CDR2 YYNGEE. The CDR3 covers 16 residues. The CDR3 DNA follows: TGTGCCAGCAGTGGGTCGGCGGGAGCGGCCACCGGGGAGCTGTTTTTT. It yields the protein CASSGSAGAATGELFF.

This clone was observed once. The genes are TRBV4-1 and TRBJ2-1; 7 nucleotides line up with TRBD1. The germline CDR1 and CDR2 sequences are MGHRA and YSYEKL. Unmatched junction bases numbered 2, after V lost 4 bases and J lost 5 bases. There are 13 residues in the CDR3. The CDR3 loop is CASSLQGNNEQFF. In nucleotides, the CDR3 is TGCGCCAGCAGCCTACAGGGGAACAATGAGCAGTTCTTC.

This clone was found once. The chain links TRBV10-2 to TRBJ1-5; no firm D call. The CDR3 sequence is 14 residues long. Germline V gene lookup returns CDR1 WSHSY and CDR2 SAAADI. Trimming pared 5 bases from V and 0 bases from J, leaving 8 bases between. The CDR3 is CASSQLYSNQPQHF. In DNA, the CDR3 is TGCGCCAGCAGTCAACTTTATAGCAATCAGCCCCAGCATTTT.

This clone came up once. The chain employs TRBV7-6 and TRBJ2-7, with 11 bases fitting TRBD2. This CDR3 spans 15 amino acids. CDR1 is SGHVS and CDR2 is FNYEAQ in the germline V gene. The junction had 9 bases not matched to a gene; V was cut back by 4 bases and J by 7 bases. The CDR3, as DNA: TGTGCCAGCAGCTCAGAACTAGCGGGAGTGGAAGAGCAGTACTTC. Protein: CASSSELAGVEEQYF.

This chain links TRBV5-8 with TRBJ2-7; either TRBD1 or TRBD2 may supply D (5 bases each). Germline lookup yields CDR1 SGHTS and CDR2 YDEGEE. V was pared by 2 bases and J by 0 bases, with 9 bases between. This CDR3 spans 14 amino acids. The CDR3 DNA is TGTGCCAGCAGCTTTGAGGGGCTCTCCTACGAGCAGTACTTC. Protein sequence: CASSFEGLSYEQYF. The whole variable domain, filled in from reference TRBV5-8 and TRBJ2-7, reads EAGVTQSPTHLIKTRGQQATLRCSPISGHTSVYWYQQALGLGLQFLLWYDEGEERNRGNFPPRFSGRQFPNYSSELNVNALELEDSALYLCASSFEGLSYEQYFGPGTRLTVT.

This chain connects TRBV27 to TRBJ2-7; TRBD1 matches 9 bases. Germline lookup yields CDR1 MNHEY and CDR2 SMNVEV (reference sequence). Trimming removed 4 bases from V and 5 bases from J; junction bases left unmatched: 6. This CDR3 contains 14 residues. The CDR3: CASSSGQGADEQYF. Here the CDR3 DNA reads TGTGCCAGCAGTTCGGGACAGGGTGCCGACGAGCAGTACTTC.

This sequence joins TRBV27 and TRBJ2-7; 8 bases line up with TRBD1. CDR1 and CDR2 from the germline V gene are MNHEY and SMNVEV (reference sequence). V was pared by 3 bases and J by 4 bases, with 8 bases of the junction left unmatched. CDR3 length equals 15 residues. CDR3 protein: CASSFGQGASYEQYF. CDR3 nucleotide sequence: TGTGCCAGCAGTTTCGGTCAGGGGGCGAGTTACGAGCAGTACTTC.

V is TRBV9 and J is TRBJ2-1; a weak D match, TRBD1 (5 bases). Between the trimmed V and J ends, which lost 0 bases and 8 bases, there was a span of 15 bases. CDR1 is SGDLS, CDR2 YYNGEE, per germline. The CDR3 has 15 residues. CDR3 coding DNA: TGTGCCAGCAGCGTAGTTGGACACCCGTTAGATGAGCAGTTCTTC. It is translated as CASSVVGHPLDEQFF.

This chain links TRBV2 with TRBJ1-1, with D perhaps TRBD1 (5 bases). Looked up from germline, CDR1 is SNHLY and CDR2 is FYNNEI. The CDR3 covers 13 residues. Trimming took 0 bases from V and 8 from J, leaving 10 bases between them. CDR3 sequence reads: CASSEALRGEAFF. In DNA form, the CDR3 reads TGTGCCAGCAGTGAAGCGCTTCGGGGGGAAGCTTTCTTT. Drawing the rest from reference TRBV2 and TRBJ1-1, the complete variable domain is EPEVTQTPSHQVTQMGQEVILRCVPISNHLYFYWYRQILGQKVEFLVSFYNNEISEKSEIFDDQFSVERPDGSNFTLKIRSTKLEDSAMYFCASSEALRGEAFFGQGTRLTVV.

The chain uses TRBV6-1 and TRBJ2-2; TRBD2 matches 8 bases. Germline V gene lookup returns CDR1 MNHNS and CDR2 SASEGT. The CDR3 totals 17 residues. V dropped 0 bases and J dropped 5; count of bases not matched to a gene: 8. CDR3 nucleotide sequence: TGTGCCAGCAGTGAAGCGAGGGGACTAGAGTCGACCGGGGAGCTGTTTTTT. This encodes CASSEARGLESTGELFF.

This clone was observed once. J is TRBJ1-2 and V is TRBV10-3, with D uncertain. Per germline, CDR1 ENHRY and CDR2 SYGVKD. The V end lost 2 bases, the J end lost 4 bases, and 14 bases lay between the germline ends. This CDR3 contains 15 residues. The CDR3 DNA reads as TGTGCCATCAGTGAGGGAGGCTCTTATCTCTATGGCTACACCTTC. Protein: CAISEGGSYLYGYTF.

The V call is TRBV19, the J call TRBJ2-4, with unresolved D. This CDR3 comprises 14 residues. Between the trimmed V and J ends, which lost 3 bases and 2 bases, there was a span of 8 bases. Germline-derived CDR1 and CDR2 are LNHDA and SQIVND (reference sequence). In nucleotides, the CDR3 is TGTGCCAGTAGTATCCTTAGCTCCAAAAACATTCAGTACTTC. This encodes CASSILSSKNIQYF.

This rearrangement joins TRBV4-1 to TRBJ1-1; the D is unclear. CDR1 MGHRA and CDR2 YSYEKL come from the germline V gene. The CDR3 is 15 amino acids. V was clipped by 4 bases and J by 4 bases, with 16 bases between them. As DNA, the CDR3 is TGCGCCAGCAGCCTCGGCCCGTTAGCAGGCACTGAAGCTTTCTTT. It translates to CASSLGPLAGTEAFF.

The chain has TRBV5-5 and TRBJ2-3; D gene unclear. Germline V gene lookup returns CDR1 SGHKS and CDR2 YYEKEE (reference sequence). Trimming took 7 bases from V and 3 from J, leaving 18 bases between them. The length of the CDR3 is 15 residues. The CDR3 spells CASAISLPRTDTQYF. In DNA form, the CDR3 reads TGTGCCAGCGCTATCAGCCTGCCGAGGACAGATACGCAGTATTTT.

The chain combines TRBV19 with TRBJ1-1; D perhaps matches TRBD1 (6 bases). Trimming removed 3 bases at V and 3 bases at J, with 17 bases between. The germline V gene encodes CDR1 LNHDA and CDR2 SQIVND (reference sequence). This CDR3 region has 16 residues. The CDR3 DNA reads as TGTGCCAGTAGTATCCGGGCAGGGGCTGATGACACTGAAGCTTTCTTT. The encoded protein is CASSIRAGADDTEAFF.

In its sample, this clone was seen once. The chain is built from TRBV10-2 and TRBJ2-2; 10 nucleotides agree with TRBD1. The CDR3 runs 13 residues. Germline-derived CDR1 and CDR2 are WSHSY and SAAADI. The CDR3 sequence is CAHGTGDTGELFF. CDR3 DNA: TGCGCACACGGGACAGGGGATACCGGGGAGCTGTTTTTT.

With respect to this clone: Other nucleotide sequences in the sample specify the same CDR3. The chain links TRBV19 to TRBJ2-7, with TRBD1 matching 7 bases. Germline V gene sequence: CDR1 LNHDA, CDR2 SQIVND (reference sequence). V shed 1 base, J shed 2 bases, and the junction held 2 bases outside the gene matches. The CDR3 extends over 14 amino acids. The CDR3 DNA is TGTGCCAGTAGTATAGGGACAGGAGCCTACGAGCAGTACTTC. Residues: CASSIGTGAYEQYF.

This chain links TRBV28 with TRBJ2-7, with D unclear. CDR1 and CDR2 from the germline V gene are MDHEN and SYDVKM. CDR3 length equals 15 residues. V was shortened by 7 bases and J by 0 bases, with 16 bases between the two germline ends. CDR3 protein: CASTLDVSNSYEQYF. CDR3 sequence (DNA): TGTGCCAGCACCCTCGACGTGTCTAACTCCTACGAGCAGTACTTC. Combining the CDR3 with reference TRBV28 and TRBJ2-7 gives the whole variable domain DVKVTQSSRYLVKRTGEKVFLECVQDMDHENMFWYRQDPGLGLRLIYFSYDVKMKEKGDIPEGYSVSREKKERFSLILESASTNQTSMYLCASTLDVSNSYEQYFGPGTRLTVT.

A single count supports this clone. The chain uses TRBV13 and TRBJ2-1; TRBD1 might be the D (6 bases). The CDR3 loop spans 15 amino acids. The V gene lost 5 bases and the J gene lost 0 bases, with 11 bases spanning the gap. Germline V gene sequence: CDR1 PRHDT, CDR2 FYEKMQ (reference sequence). The CDR3 nucleotides are TGTGCCAGCAGCACCCAGGGGAGCTCCTACAATGAGCAGTTCTTC. This gives the protein CASSTQGSSYNEQFF.

The V gene is TRBV13, the J gene TRBJ2-7; TRBD1 matches 8 bases. This CDR3 spans 15 amino acids. With 0 bases clipped from V and 6 bases from J, the junction kept 7 bases outside the gene matches. CDR1 PRHDT and CDR2 FYEKMQ come from the germline V gene (reference sequence). This CDR3 reads CASSLGTGGESEQYF. CDR3 DNA: TGTGCCAGCAGCTTAGGCACAGGGGGAGAGAGCGAGCAGTACTTC. Full variable domain (remainder filled in from reference TRBV13 and TRBJ2-7): AAGVIQSPRHLIKEKRETATLKCYPIPRHDTVYWYQQGPGQDPQFLISFYEKMQSDKGSIPDRFSAQQFSDYHSELNMSSLELGDSALYFCASSLGTGGESEQYFGPGTRLTVT.